The clone carrying this T cell receptor (beta chain) was observed a handful of times. Its antigen is still unknown. A read error may explain this, as a much larger clone is one base away. The data were taken from a study of CD8 T cells in ankylosing spondylitis. Study-wide results and limits: Disease-associated clones were reportedly significantly overrepresented in matched ankylosing spondylitis synovial fluid. In synovial fluid and blood from reactive arthritis, some motif variants were previously reported. There was a TCR beta motif, made of roughly eight highly homologous variants, that appeared characteristic of ankylosing spondylitis blood.

In making TCR beta libraries, quantitative 5'-RACE with molecular barcodes was used. Each CDR3 protein is one row after TCRdb ran MiXCR on the 5' RACE reads. The data contain 30,000 to 45,000 distinct CDR3 sequences, 9% to 12% of them singletons. The CDR3 length is 19 residues. V is TRBV12-3 or TRBV12-4 and J is TRBJ2-1; TRBD2 aligns across 8 bases. The TCR sequence derives from a male donor with ankylosing spondylitis or in good health (not recorded which). The specimen was blood, either unsorted or a sorted T cell fraction (not recorded which). The CDR3, as DNA: TGTACCAGCAGTTTTCCCGGGGGTAAGCGGGAGATTACGTACAATGAGCAGTTCTTC. This encodes CTSSFPGGKREITYNEQFF.